The entry that follows covers one TCR beta chain sequence. The antigen is undetermined. PCR used 60 Vbeta primers and 13 Jbeta primers. Profiling relied on immunoSEQ multiplex PCR, and the TCRdb table lists in-frame clones only, not all of them. The sample yields 150,000 to 200,000 clones, roughly 83% seen once. This entry comes from a study of cytomegalovirus exposure and HLA in healthy donors. Study-level information: When fewer than 400 donors were genotyped, about 80% of them were found to fall in the Caucasian-associated ancestry cluster. Notes on the study in general: There were reportedly fewer N-insertions in an Asian-associated ancestry cluster than the roughly 610-donor mean, in a later analysis. Most TCRs appeared rarely, but some public TCRs recurred in many donors. Per published reports, the classifier diagnosed cytomegalovirus status with high specificity and sensitivity.

Sequencing was done on a sample of PBMCs. This clonotype was sampled from a boy aged 10-17 years in good health and CMV-seronegative.

CDR3 sequence reads: CASSVASRTNTGELFF. The CDR3 DNA sequence: TGTGCCAGCAGCGTAGCTAGCCGAACGAACACCGGGGAGCTGTTTTTT. The chain combines TRBV9 with TRBJ2-2; maybe TRBD2 (5 bases). The CDR3 contains 16 residues. Per the germline V gene, CDR1 is SGDLS and CDR2 is YYNGEE. Trimming took off 0 bases at V and 0 bases at J, with 9 bases between the two ends.